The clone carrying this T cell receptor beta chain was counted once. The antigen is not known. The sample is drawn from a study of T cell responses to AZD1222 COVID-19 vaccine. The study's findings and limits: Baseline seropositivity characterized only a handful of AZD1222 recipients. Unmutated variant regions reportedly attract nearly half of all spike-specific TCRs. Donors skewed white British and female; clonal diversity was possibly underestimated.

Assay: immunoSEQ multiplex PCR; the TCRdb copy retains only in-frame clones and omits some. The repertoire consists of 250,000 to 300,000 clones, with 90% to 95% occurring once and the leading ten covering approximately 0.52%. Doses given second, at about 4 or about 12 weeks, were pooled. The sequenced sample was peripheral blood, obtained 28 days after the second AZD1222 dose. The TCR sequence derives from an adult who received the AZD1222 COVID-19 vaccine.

CDR3 nucleotide sequence: TGCGCCAGCAGCCAAGATCCGACACATGTGCGGGGGGCAGGCGGGGAGCTGTTTTTT. This codes for CASSQDPTHVRGAGGELFF. This chain links TRBV4-1 with TRBJ2-2; 8 bases agree with TRBD2. CDR3 length: 19 residues. J gave up 7 bases and V 0 bases, and 16 bases lay outside the gene matches. Germline assignment: CDR1 MGHRA and CDR2 YSYEKL.